What follows is one T cell receptor (beta chain) and its context. V was cut by 0 bases and J by 4 bases, with 7 bases left in between. In germline, CDR1 is MNHNS, CDR2 SASEGT. CDR3 size: 14 residues. The age range of participants was 18 to 89 years, with residence in some 25 US areas. Cohort allocation depended upon clinical history that participants reported. The data belong to a study of blood T cell repertoires in COVID-19. Authors' methods: Reference gene primer amplification gave estimated nucleated cell counts. Libraries were prepared by immunoSEQ multiplex PCR; TCRdb keeps only in-frame clonotypes and omits some of them. That table supplies the V and J calls and clone size; D and trimming were determined from the DNA. Of 350,000 to 400,000 clones in the sample, roughly nine tenths were seen once.

Sequencing was performed on PBMCs or T cells enriched from blood (not recorded which). This chain connects TRBV6-1 to TRBJ2-4; D remains ambiguous. The receptor was isolated from a young man who had recovered from COVID-19. CDR3 protein: CASSEALKKNIQYF. CDR3 DNA: TGTGCCAGCAGTGAAGCGCTAAAGAAAAACATTCAGTACTTC.